The clone carrying this TCR beta chain was recorded many times. CDR3 length equals 13 residues. Germline CDR1 and CDR2: SNHLY and FYNNEI. V lost 9 bases and J lost 1; bases outside the gene matches: 3. This record comes from a study of regulatory T cells in long-lasting Graves disease. Investigators prepared the TCR beta libraries by applying iRepertoire HTBI primers and Arm-PCR of CDR3 regions. In TCRdb, the multiplex PCR reads were re-called with MiXCR into one record per CDR3 protein. Of about 460,000 distinct CDR3 sequences listed, about 15% are singletons. Time point given: newly diagnosed GD, antithyroid drugs for less than 3 months. Isolated PBMC RNA provided the starting material for the TCR library. The data were also submitted as part of a second study, on T cells in Graves' hyperthyroidism and ophthalmopathy. That study adds: The HTBI primer set served for first-round RT-PCR of the TCR CDR3.

This TCR was sampled from a woman aged 50 to 60 with Graves disease. The chain carries TRBV2 and TRBJ1-2; 9 bases line up with TRBD1. The starting material was peripheral blood mononuclear cells (PBMCs), obtained at new diagnosis, from a patient treated with antithyroid drugs. The CDR3 sequence is CASPGQGNYGYTF. The CDR3 DNA reads TGTGCCAGTCCGGGACAGGGTAACTATGGCTACACCTTC.